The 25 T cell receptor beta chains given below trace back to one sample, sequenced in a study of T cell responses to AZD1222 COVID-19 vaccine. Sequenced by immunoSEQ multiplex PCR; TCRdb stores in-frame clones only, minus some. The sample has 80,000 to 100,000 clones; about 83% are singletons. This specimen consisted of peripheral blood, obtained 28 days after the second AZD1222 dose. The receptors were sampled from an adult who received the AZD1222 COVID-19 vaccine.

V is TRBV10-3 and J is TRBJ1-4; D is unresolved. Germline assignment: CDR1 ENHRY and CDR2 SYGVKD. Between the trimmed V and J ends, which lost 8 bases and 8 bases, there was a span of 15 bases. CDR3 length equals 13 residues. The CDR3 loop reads CAIQEPGGEKLFF. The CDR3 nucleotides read TGTGCCATCCAGGAACCCGGCGGGGAAAAACTGTTTTTT.

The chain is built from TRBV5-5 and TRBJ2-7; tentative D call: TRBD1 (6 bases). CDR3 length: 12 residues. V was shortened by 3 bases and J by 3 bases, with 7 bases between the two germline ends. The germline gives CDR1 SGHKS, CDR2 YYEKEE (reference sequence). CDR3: CASSSQGYEQYF. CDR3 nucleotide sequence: TGTGCCAGCAGCTCACAGGGCTACGAGCAGTACTTC.

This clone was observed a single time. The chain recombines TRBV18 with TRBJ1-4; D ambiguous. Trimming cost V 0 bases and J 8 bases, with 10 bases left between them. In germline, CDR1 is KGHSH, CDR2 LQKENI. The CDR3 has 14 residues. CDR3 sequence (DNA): TGTGCCAGCTCACCACCGGTGACGCCCGAAAAACTGTTTTTT. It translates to CASSPPVTPEKLFF.

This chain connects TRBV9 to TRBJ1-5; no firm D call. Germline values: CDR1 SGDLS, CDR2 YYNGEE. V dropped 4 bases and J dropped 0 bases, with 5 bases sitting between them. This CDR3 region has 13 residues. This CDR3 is CASSPNSNQPQHF. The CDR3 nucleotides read TGTGCCAGCAGCCCCAATAGCAATCAGCCCCAGCATTTT.

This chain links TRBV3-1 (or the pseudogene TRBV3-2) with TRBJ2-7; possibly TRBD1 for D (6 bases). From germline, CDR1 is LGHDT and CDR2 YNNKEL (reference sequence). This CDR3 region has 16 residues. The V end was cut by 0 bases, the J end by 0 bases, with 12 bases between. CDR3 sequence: CASSQEGRGNSYEQYF. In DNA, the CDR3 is TGTGCCAGCAGCCAAGAGGGCAGGGGTAACTCCTACGAGCAGTACTTC.

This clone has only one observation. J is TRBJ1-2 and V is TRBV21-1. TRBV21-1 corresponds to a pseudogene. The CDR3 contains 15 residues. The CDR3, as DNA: TGTGCCAGCAGCAAGATAAAGGGGAGAACGGGCGGCTACACCTTC. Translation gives CASSKIKGRTGGYTF.

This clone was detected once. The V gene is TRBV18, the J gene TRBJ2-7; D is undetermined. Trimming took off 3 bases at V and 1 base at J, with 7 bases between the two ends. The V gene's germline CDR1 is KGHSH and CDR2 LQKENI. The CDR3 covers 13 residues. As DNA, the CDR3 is TGTGCCAGCTCACCGCCGACTTCCTACGAGCAGTACTTC. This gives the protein CASSPPTSYEQYF.

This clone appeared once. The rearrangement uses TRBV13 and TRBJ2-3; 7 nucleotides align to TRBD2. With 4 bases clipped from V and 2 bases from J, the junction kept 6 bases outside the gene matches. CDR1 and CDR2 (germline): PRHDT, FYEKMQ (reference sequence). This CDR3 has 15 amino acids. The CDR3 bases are TGTGCCAGCAGCTCGGGGGGTTCTTTCACAGATACGCAGTATTTT. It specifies CASSSGGSFTDTQYF.

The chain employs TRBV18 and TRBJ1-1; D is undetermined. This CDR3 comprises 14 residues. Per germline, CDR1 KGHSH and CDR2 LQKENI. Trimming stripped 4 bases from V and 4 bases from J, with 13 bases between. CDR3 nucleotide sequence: TGTGCCAGCTCACGGCCCCTTGAAATCACTGAAGCTTTCTTT. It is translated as CASSRPLEITEAFF.

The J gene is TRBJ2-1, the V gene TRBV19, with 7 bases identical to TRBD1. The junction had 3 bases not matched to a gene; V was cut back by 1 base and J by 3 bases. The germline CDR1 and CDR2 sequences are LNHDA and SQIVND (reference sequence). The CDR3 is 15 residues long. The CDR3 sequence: CASSIGQGYYNEQFF. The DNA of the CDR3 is TGTGCCAGTAGTATAGGACAGGGTTACTACAATGAGCAGTTCTTC.

CDR3 loop: CASSQVGLNTEAFF. CDR3 sequence (DNA): TGCGCCAGCAGCCAAGTCGGCCTGAACACTGAAGCTTTCTTT. The chain couples TRBV4-1 to TRBJ1-1; D is uncertain. CDR3 length: 14 amino acids. Trimming took off 1 base at V and 0 bases at J, with 6 bases between the two ends. Germline lookup yields CDR1 MGHRA and CDR2 YSYEKL.

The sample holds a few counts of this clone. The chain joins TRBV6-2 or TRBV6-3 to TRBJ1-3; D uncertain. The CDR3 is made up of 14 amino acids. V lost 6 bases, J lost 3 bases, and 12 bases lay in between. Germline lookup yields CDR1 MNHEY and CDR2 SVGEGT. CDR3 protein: CASSVDPLGNTIYF. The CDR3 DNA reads TGTGCCAGCAGCGTGGACCCGCTTGGAAACACCATATATTTT.

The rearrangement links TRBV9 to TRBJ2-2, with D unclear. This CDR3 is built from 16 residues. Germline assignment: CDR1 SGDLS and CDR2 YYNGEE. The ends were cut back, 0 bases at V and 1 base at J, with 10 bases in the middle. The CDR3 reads CASSVEVQRNTGELFF. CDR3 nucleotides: TGTGCCAGCAGCGTAGAAGTCCAGCGGAACACCGGGGAGCTGTTTTTT.

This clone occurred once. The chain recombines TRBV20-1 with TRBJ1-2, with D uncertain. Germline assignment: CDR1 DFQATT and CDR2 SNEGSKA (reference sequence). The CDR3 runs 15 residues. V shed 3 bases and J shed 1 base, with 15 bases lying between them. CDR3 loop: CSASGFPGNNYGYTF. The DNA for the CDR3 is TGCAGTGCTAGTGGGTTTCCGGGAAATAACTATGGCTACACCTTC.

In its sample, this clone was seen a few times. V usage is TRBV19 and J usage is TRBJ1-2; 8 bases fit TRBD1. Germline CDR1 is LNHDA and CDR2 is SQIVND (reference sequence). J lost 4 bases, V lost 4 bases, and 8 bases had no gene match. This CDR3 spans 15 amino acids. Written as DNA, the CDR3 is TGTGCCAGTAGTACATTGTTTGGACAGGGCTATGGCTACACCTTC. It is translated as CASSTLFGQGYGYTF.

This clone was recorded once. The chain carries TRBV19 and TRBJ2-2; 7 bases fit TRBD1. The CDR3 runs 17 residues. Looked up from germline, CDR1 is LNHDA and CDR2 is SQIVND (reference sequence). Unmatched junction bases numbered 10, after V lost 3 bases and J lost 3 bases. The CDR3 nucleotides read TGTGCCAGTAGTATCCGACAGACAGGGATGGACACCGGGGAGCTGTTTTTT. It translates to CASSIRQTGMDTGELFF.

In nucleotides, the CDR3 is TGCGCCAGCAGCTTGGGATCCCTGCCGCTCACCGGGGAGCTGTTTTTT. Protein product: CASSLGSLPLTGELFF. V is TRBV5-1 and J is TRBJ2-2, with no clear D. Trimming stripped 0 bases from V and 4 bases from J, with 13 bases between. Germline CDR1 and CDR2: SGHRS and YFSETQ. The length of the CDR3 is 16 residues.

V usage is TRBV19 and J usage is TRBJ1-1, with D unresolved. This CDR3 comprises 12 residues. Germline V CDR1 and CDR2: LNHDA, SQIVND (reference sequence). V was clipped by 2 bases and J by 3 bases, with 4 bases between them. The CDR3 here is CASSIRDTEAFF. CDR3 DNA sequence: TGTGCCAGTAGTATACGGGACACTGAAGCTTTCTTT.

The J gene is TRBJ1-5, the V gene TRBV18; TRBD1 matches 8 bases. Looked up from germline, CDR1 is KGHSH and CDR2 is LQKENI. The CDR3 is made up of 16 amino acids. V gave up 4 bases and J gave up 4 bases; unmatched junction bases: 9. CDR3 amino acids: CASSLYKGQENQPQHF. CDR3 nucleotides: TGTGCCAGCTCACTTTACAAGGGACAGGAGAATCAGCCCCAGCATTTT.

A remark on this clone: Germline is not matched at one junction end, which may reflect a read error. The CDR3 nucleotides are TGTGCCAGCAGCGGGAAGGGATTTCGGCGCTTC. It specifies CASSGKGFRRF. This chain uses TRBV5-6 with TRBJ2-7; no definite D call. Germline CDR1 reads SGHDT; CDR2 reads YYEEEE. The CDR3 consists of 11 residues.

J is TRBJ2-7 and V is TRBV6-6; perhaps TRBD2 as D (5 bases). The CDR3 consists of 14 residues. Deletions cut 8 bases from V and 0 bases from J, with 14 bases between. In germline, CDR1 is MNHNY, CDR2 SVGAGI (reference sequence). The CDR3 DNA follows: TGTGCCAGCTCAACCCCGGGAAACTCCTACGAGCAGTACTTC. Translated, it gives CASSTPGNSYEQYF.

CDR3 amino acids: CASSLDEGYEAFF. CDR3 nucleotides: TGTGCCAGCAGCTTAGATGAGGGATATGAAGCTTTCTTT. The chain recombines TRBV7-2 with TRBJ1-1; unclear D gene. The germline V gene has CDR1 SGHTA and CDR2 FQGNSA. Between the trimmed V and J ends, which lost 1 base and 7 bases, there was a span of 10 bases. The CDR3 has 13 residues.

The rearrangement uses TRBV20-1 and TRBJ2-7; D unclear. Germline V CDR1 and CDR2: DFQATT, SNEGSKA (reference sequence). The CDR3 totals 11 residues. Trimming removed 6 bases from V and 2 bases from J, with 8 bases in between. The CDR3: CSAAGPYEQYF. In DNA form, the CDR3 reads TGCAGTGCAGCCGGACCCTACGAGCAGTACTTC.

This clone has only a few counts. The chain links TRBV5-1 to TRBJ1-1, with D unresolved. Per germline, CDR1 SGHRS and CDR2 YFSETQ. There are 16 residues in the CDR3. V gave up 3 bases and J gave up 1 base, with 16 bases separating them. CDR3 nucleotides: TGCGCCAGCAGCTCCGGATGGACGGCGACGAACACTGAAGCTTTCTTT. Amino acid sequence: CASSSGWTATNTEAFF.

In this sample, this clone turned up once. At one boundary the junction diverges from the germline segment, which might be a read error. As DNA, the CDR3 is TGTGCCAGCAGTTACCCTTCCGGGGGACACTACGGGCAGTACTTC. Protein: CASSYPSGGHYGQYF. The chain uses TRBV6-2 or TRBV6-3 and TRBJ2-7, with D possibly called TRBD1 or TRBD2 (6 bases each). Germline CDR1 MNHEY, CDR2 SVGEGT. The CDR3 spans 15 residues.